This note documents a single T cell receptor (beta chain) sequence. Its antigen is still unknown. This specimen comes from a study of vaccination and CD4 T cells after COVID-19. Study as a whole: Post-COVID samples had a sampling time that fell a median roughly 92 days after diagnosis (range 35 to 161).

The ends were cut back, 6 bases at V and 3 bases at J, with 14 bases in the middle. This CDR3 has 14 residues. The germline CDR1 and CDR2 sequences are MDHEN and SYDVKM. The treatment was: approximately 11-day PBMC culture with coronavirus spike peptide pools or control peptides (ViraFEST assay). Oncomine TCR Beta short-read sequencing was applied to DNA from cultured CD4+ T cells. One entry per CDR3 protein results from TCRdb running MiXCR on the PCR reads. The repertoire consists of 6,000 to 8,500 distinct CDR3 sequences, with around 72% occurring once and the leading ten covering approximately 15%.

The clonotype comes from a human donor who had recovered from COVID-19. Material: CD4+ T cells from blood, cultured in vitro. This chain joins TRBV28 and TRBJ2-5; D assignment may be TRBD1 or TRBD2 (5 bases each). CDR3 region: CASRTPGTKETQYF. In nucleotides, the CDR3 is TGTGCCAGCAGAACCCCGGGGACGAAAGAGACCCAGTACTTC.